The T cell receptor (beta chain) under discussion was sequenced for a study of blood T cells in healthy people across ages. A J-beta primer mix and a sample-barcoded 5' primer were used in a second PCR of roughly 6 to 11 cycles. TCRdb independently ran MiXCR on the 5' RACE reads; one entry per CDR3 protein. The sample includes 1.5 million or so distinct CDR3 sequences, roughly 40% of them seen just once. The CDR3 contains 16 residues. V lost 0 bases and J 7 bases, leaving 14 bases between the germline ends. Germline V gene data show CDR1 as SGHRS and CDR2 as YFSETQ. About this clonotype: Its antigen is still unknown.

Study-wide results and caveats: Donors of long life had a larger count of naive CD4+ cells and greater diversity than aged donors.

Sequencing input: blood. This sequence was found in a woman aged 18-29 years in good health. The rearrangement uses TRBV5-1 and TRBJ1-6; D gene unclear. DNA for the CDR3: TGCGCCAGCAGCTTGGGAAAGGGTTCCAAGAATTCACCCCTCCACTTT. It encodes CASSLGKGSKNSPLHF.